The 25 T cell receptor beta chains below all came from one sample that was sequenced in a study of T cell responses to AZD1222 COVID-19 vaccine. Method: immunoSEQ multiplex PCR; TCRdb's copy keeps in-frame clones and lacks some. The profile shows roughly 100,000 clones, 80% to 90% of them singletons. This specimen consisted of peripheral blood, obtained on day 0 of AZD1222 vaccination. Source of these receptors: an adult in good health.

J is TRBJ2-3 and V is TRBV7-9; 9 bases are a match to TRBD2. After removal of 7 bases from V and 5 bases from J, the junction contained 4 bases not matched to a gene. This CDR3 comprises 13 residues. CDR1 is SEHNR and CDR2 is FQNEAQ in the germline V gene (reference sequence). CDR3 amino acids: CASNPSGIDTQYF. The CDR3, as DNA: TGTGCCAGCAACCCTAGCGGGATAGATACGCAGTATTTT.

V usage is TRBV11-2 and J usage is TRBJ1-4; D remains ambiguous. This CDR3 comprises 13 residues. Germline V gene data show CDR1 as SGHAT and CDR2 as FQNNGV. Trimming cost V 5 bases and J 4 bases, with 8 bases left between them. The CDR3 region has the DNA TGTGCCAGCAGCGTAGTAATTAATGAAAAACTGTTTTTT. The encoded protein is CASSVVINEKLFF.

This chain's CDR3 is CSASGGASYEQYF. The CDR3 bases are TGCAGTGCTAGTGGGGGGGCTTCCTACGAGCAGTACTTC. V is TRBV20-1 and J is TRBJ2-7; D perhaps matches TRBD2 (7 bases). This CDR3 is built from 13 residues. Trimming shortened V by 3 bases and J by 1 base, and 10 bases separated the two germline ends. CDR1 is DFQATT, CDR2 SNEGSKA, per germline (reference sequence).

This chain connects TRBV4-1 to TRBJ2-2; 9 positions agree with TRBD1. Germline lookup yields CDR1 MGHRA and CDR2 YSYEKL. This CDR3 contains 16 residues. J lost 5 bases, V lost 4 bases, and 8 bases had no gene match. This chain's CDR3 is CASSLRGQGQTGELFF. The CDR3 DNA follows: TGCGCCAGCAGCCTTAGGGGACAGGGACAGACCGGGGAGCTGTTTTTT.

The chain carries TRBV10-3 and TRBJ1-2; D ambiguous. This CDR3 is built from 15 residues. Trimming stripped 6 bases from V and 1 base from J, with 15 bases between. CDR1 and CDR2 from the germline V gene are ENHRY and SYGVKD. The CDR3 loop reads CAIRDSGSDNYGYTF. The CDR3 DNA reads as TGTGCCATCAGAGATTCCGGGTCCGATAACTATGGCTACACCTTC.

The chain combines TRBV7-2 with TRBJ1-1, with D perhaps TRBD1 (5 bases). V was pared by 3 bases and J by 5 bases, with 16 bases between. The length of the CDR3 is 15 residues. CDR1 is SGHTA, CDR2 FQGNSA, per germline. CDR3 sequence: CASSLRKGVVTEAFF. Written as DNA, the CDR3 is TGTGCCAGCAGCTTGAGGAAAGGGGTAGTTACTGAAGCTTTCTTT.

The V call is TRBV10-3, the J call TRBJ1-3; 9 bases align to TRBD1. Trimming took 6 bases from V and 1 from J; bases not matched to a gene: 7. Germline CDR1 ENHRY, CDR2 SYGVKD. This CDR3 contains 16 residues. The CDR3 region has the DNA TGTGCCATCAGCGCCGGGACAGGGAGGTCTGGAAACACCATATATTTT. Translation: CAISAGTGRSGNTIYF.

The chain recombines TRBV11-2 with TRBJ2-7; no reliable D call. Trimming took 5 bases from V and 4 from J, leaving 6 bases between them. Per germline, CDR1 SGHAT and CDR2 FQNNGV. CDR3 length: 11 residues. CDR3 amino acids: CASSPQYEQYF. The CDR3 nucleotides read TGTGCCAGCAGCCCCCAGTACGAGCAGTACTTC.

This clone was picked up one time. The V call is TRBV5-4, the J call TRBJ1-1; D not certain. The germline V gene has CDR1 SGHNT and CDR2 YYREEE (reference sequence). The CDR3 length is 12 residues. V was pared by 1 base and J by 2 bases, with 3 bases between. The CDR3 region is CASSLTNTEAFF. The CDR3 DNA reads as TGTGCCAGCAGCTTGACCAACACTGAAGCTTTCTTT. Combining the CDR3 with reference TRBV5-4 and TRBJ1-1 gives the whole variable domain ETGVTQSPTHLIKTRGQQVTLRCSSQSGHNTVSWYQQALGQGPQFIFQYYREEENGRGNFPPRFSGLQFPNYSSELNVNALELDDSALYLCASSLTNTEAFFGQGTRLTVV.

This clone has just one count. The gene calls are TRBV20-1 and TRBJ1-1; D is uncertain. Germline V lookup: CDR1 DFQATT, CDR2 SNEGSKA (reference sequence). This CDR3 region has 11 residues. The CDR3 DNA reads TGCGGATGGAGTAGGTCCAGTGAAGCTTTCTTT. Encoded protein: CGWSRSSEAFF.

The rearrangement links TRBV2 to TRBJ2-1, with 8 bases identical to TRBD2. This CDR3 contains 15 residues. The germline gives CDR1 SNHLY, CDR2 FYNNEI. J gave up 4 bases and V 4 bases, and 6 bases lay outside the gene matches. CDR3 protein: CASSVESGGYNEQFF. CDR3 nucleotide sequence: TGTGCCAGCAGTGTCGAGAGCGGGGGTTACAATGAGCAGTTCTTC.

The chain carries TRBV6-5 and TRBJ2-3, with D hard to call. The V and J ends lost 7 bases and 5 bases respectively, with 13 bases between them. This CDR3 spans 13 amino acids. Germline V CDR1 and CDR2: MNHEY, SVGAGI. CDR3 DNA sequence: TGTGCCAGCACCATCAGCCAGGTAGATACGCAGTATTTT. This encodes CASTISQVDTQYF.

V gene TRBV5-1 combines with J gene TRBJ1-1; no clear D. Germline V gives CDR1 SGHRS, CDR2 YFSETQ. There are 14 residues in the CDR3. V lost 0 bases, J lost 5 bases, and 11 bases lay in between. The CDR3 loop reads CASSLAGTATEAFF. In nucleotides, the CDR3 is TGCGCCAGCAGCTTGGCTGGAACAGCAACTGAAGCTTTCTTT.

DNA of the CDR3: TGTGCCAGCATAGTCGTTATGAACACTGAAGCTTTCTTT. This encodes CASIVVMNTEAFF. This chain connects TRBV2 to TRBJ1-1; D is undetermined. This CDR3 region has 13 residues. V was trimmed by 7 bases and J by 0 bases, leaving 9 bases between them. Germline-derived CDR1 and CDR2 are SNHLY and FYNNEI.

This clone was counted a few times. The CDR3 DNA sequence: TGTGCCAGCAGCGACGAGGGGACAGGGTCTCAGCCCCAGCATTTT. Encoded protein: CASSDEGTGSQPQHF. The chain recombines TRBV2 with TRBJ1-5; 9 bases agree with TRBD1. V lost 6 bases, J lost 6 bases, and 9 bases stayed unmatched. Germline CDR1 is SNHLY and CDR2 is FYNNEI. This CDR3 region has 15 residues.

This clone has more than one count but fewer than ten. The chain couples TRBV5-1 to TRBJ2-3; TRBD1 matches 8 bases. Germline assignment: CDR1 SGHRS and CDR2 YFSETQ. CDR3 length equals 16 residues. The V gene end was trimmed by 2 bases and the J gene end by 3 bases; junction bases not matched to a gene: 8. CDR3 loop: CASSLQGEVQTDTQYF. The DNA for the CDR3 is TGCGCCAGCAGCTTACAGGGGGAAGTACAAACAGATACGCAGTATTTT. The variable domain in full, completed from reference TRBV5-1 and TRBJ2-3, reads KAGVTQTPRYLIKTRGQQVTLSCSPISGHRSVSWYQQTPGQGLQFLFEYFSETQRNKGNFPGRFSGRQFSNSRSEMNVSTLELGDSALYLCASSLQGEVQTDTQYFGPGTRLTVL.

The V call is TRBV7-3, the J call TRBJ2-1; 12 bases fit TRBD2. Germline V gives CDR1 SGHTA, CDR2 FQGTGA. The junction had 6 bases not matched to a gene; V was cut back by 5 bases and J by 7 bases. This CDR3 has 15 residues. The CDR3 region is CASSLAGGPRNEQFF. The CDR3, as DNA: TGTGCCAGCAGCCTAGCGGGGGGGCCGCGGAATGAGCAGTTCTTC.

The gene calls are TRBV11-2 and TRBJ2-7, with 7 bases matching TRBD1. The length of the CDR3 is 15 residues. Looked up from germline, CDR1 is SGHAT and CDR2 is FQNNGV. The J segment lost 1 base and the V segment lost 5 bases, leaving 8 bases of the junction unmatched. The CDR3 reads CASSPVRQGSYEQYF. Written as DNA, the CDR3 is TGTGCCAGCAGCCCGGTTCGACAGGGTTCCTACGAGCAGTACTTC.

The chain joins TRBV3-1 (or the pseudogene TRBV3-2) to TRBJ2-6; possible D gene TRBD1, 7 bases. Germline V gene data show CDR1 as LGHDT and CDR2 as YNNKEL (reference sequence). V dropped 6 bases and J dropped 4 bases, with 19 bases sitting between them. The CDR3 is made up of 17 amino acids. This CDR3 is CASSLTGDFTGANVLTF. The CDR3 coding sequence is TGTGCCAGCAGTCTTACAGGGGACTTTACGGGGGCCAACGTCCTGACTTTC.

The J gene is TRBJ1-6, the V gene TRBV6-5; weak D call: TRBD1 (6 bases). The CDR3 extends over 15 amino acids. The V gene's germline CDR1 is MNHEY and CDR2 SVGAGI. V lost 5 bases to trimming and J lost 7 bases, with 15 bases between them. The CDR3 bases are TGTGCCAGCAGTCCCGCAGACAGGAGGAATTCACCCCTCCACTTT. It translates to CASSPADRRNSPLHF.

The V and J genes are TRBV10-3 and TRBJ2-7; 11 nucleotides match TRBD2. Germline assignment: CDR1 ENHRY and CDR2 SYGVKD. Trimming cost V 5 bases and J 1 base; bases outside gene matches: 7. This CDR3 comprises 16 residues. The CDR3 region has the DNA TGTGCCATCAGTACTCCCGGGACTAGCGGTTCCTACGAGCAGTACTTC. This sequence encodes CAISTPGTSGSYEQYF.

The rearrangement links TRBV4-3 to TRBJ1-5, with no clear D. Germline V gene lookup returns CDR1 LGHNA and CDR2 YSLEER. The CDR3 has 15 residues. V lost 4 bases to trimming and J lost 2 bases, with 12 bases between them. The DNA of the CDR3 is TGCGCCAGCAGCCCTCGATTCTTAGGCAATCAGCCCCAGCATTTT. Translated: CASSPRFLGNQPQHF.

The genes are TRBV13 and TRBJ1-1; 10 bases line up with TRBD1. Trimming cost V 5 bases and J 0 bases; bases outside gene matches: 12. Germline V lookup: CDR1 PRHDT, CDR2 FYEKMQ (reference sequence). The CDR3 loop spans 18 amino acids. The CDR3 loop reads CASSPIPGQGNLNTEAFF. In DNA, the CDR3 is TGTGCCAGCAGCCCAATTCCGGGACAGGGGAATTTGAACACTGAAGCTTTCTTT.

The J gene is TRBJ1-6, the V gene TRBV5-6; D gene ambiguous. The germline CDR1 and CDR2 sequences are SGHDT and YYEEEE. The CDR3 spans 18 residues. V gave up 0 bases and J gave up 0 bases, with 13 bases separating them. The CDR3 nucleotides are TGTGCCAGCAGCTTGGGCCGTCAGCTGAGCTCCTATAATTCACCCCTCCACTTT. It encodes CASSLGRQLSSYNSPLHF.

J is TRBJ1-1 and V is TRBV29-1; TRBD1 matches at 8 bases. In germline, CDR1 is SQVTM, CDR2 ANQGSEA. This CDR3 region has 14 residues. The junction had 8 bases not matched to a gene; V was cut back by 4 bases and J by 4 bases. The CDR3 sequence: CSVGNRGWITEAFF. The DNA for the CDR3 is TGCAGCGTTGGCAACAGGGGGTGGATCACTGAAGCTTTCTTT.